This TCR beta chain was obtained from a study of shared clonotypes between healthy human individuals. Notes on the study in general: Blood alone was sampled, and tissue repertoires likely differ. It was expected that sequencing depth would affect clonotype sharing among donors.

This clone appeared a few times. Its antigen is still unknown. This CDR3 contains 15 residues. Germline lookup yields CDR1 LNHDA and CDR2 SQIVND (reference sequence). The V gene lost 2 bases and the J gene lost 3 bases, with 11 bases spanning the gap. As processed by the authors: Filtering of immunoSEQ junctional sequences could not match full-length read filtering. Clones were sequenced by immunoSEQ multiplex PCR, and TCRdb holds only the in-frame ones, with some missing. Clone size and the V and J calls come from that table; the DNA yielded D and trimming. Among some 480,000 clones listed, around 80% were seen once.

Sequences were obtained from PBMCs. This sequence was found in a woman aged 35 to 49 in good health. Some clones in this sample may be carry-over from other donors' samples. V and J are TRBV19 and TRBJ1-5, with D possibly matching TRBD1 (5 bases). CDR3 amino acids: CASSIQQVNNQPQHF. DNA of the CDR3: TGTGCCAGTAGTATACAACAGGTTAACAATCAGCCCCAGCATTTT.